The 23 T cell receptor beta chains below come from one sample, sequenced in a study of somatic mutations in cytotoxic T cells in rheumatoid arthritis. Clones were sequenced by immunoSEQ multiplex PCR, and TCRdb holds only the in-frame ones, with some missing. Of around 29,000 clones listed, around 83% are singletons. Sequenced: CD8+ T cells sorted from blood. The receptors shown here come from an adult with rheumatoid arthritis.

The rearrangement uses TRBV30 and TRBJ2-2; D remains ambiguous. CDR1 and CDR2 (germline): GTSNPN, SVGIG (reference sequence). The V gene lost 0 bases and the J gene lost 4 bases, with 6 bases spanning the gap. CDR3 length: 13 amino acids. In DNA, the CDR3 is TGTGCCTGGAGTGTGGGCCCCACCGGGGAGCTGTTTTTT. This gives the protein CAWSVGPTGELFF.

The gene calls are TRBV30 and TRBJ1-2, with D perhaps matching TRBD1 (5 bases). This CDR3 is built from 13 residues. Trimming took off 5 bases at V and 4 bases at J, with 14 bases between the two ends. Looked up from germline, CDR1 is GTSNPN and CDR2 is SVGIG (reference sequence). The CDR3 loop reads CAWGYGGFYGYTF. The CDR3 coding sequence is TGTGCCTGGGGATACGGGGGGTTCTATGGCTACACCTTC.

This clone came up a few times. The CDR3 region has the DNA TGCGCCAGCAGCCCTCACGTCGGTGGGTCTGGGGCCAACGTCCTGACTTTC. Its translation: CASSPHVGGSGANVLTF. This chain connects TRBV4-3 to TRBJ2-6, with D unclear. The germline V gene encodes CDR1 LGHNA and CDR2 YSLEER. V shed 4 bases and J shed 1 base, with 14 bases lying between them. The CDR3 extends over 17 amino acids.

The gene calls are TRBV9 and TRBJ1-1; D might be TRBD1 (5 bases). The CDR3 has 15 residues. V was clipped by 5 bases and J by 3 bases, with 17 bases between them. Germline V gives CDR1 SGDLS, CDR2 YYNGEE. In DNA, the CDR3 is TGTGCCAGCAGAGATCTGGGACGGACATACACTGAAGCTTTCTTT. Encoded protein: CASRDLGRTYTEAFF.

There are a few counts of this clone. This chain uses TRBV7-9 with TRBJ2-7; D remains ambiguous. Germline V CDR1 and CDR2: SEHNR, FQNEAQ (reference sequence). This CDR3 has 13 amino acids. Between the trimmed V and J ends, which lost 5 bases and 0 bases, there was a span of 8 bases. This CDR3 is CASSLDHSYEQYF. The CDR3 DNA reads TGTGCCAGCAGCCTAGACCACTCCTACGAGCAGTACTTC.

This sequence joins TRBV7-9 and TRBJ1-4; D ambiguous. This CDR3 contains 16 residues. The germline V gene has CDR1 SEHNR and CDR2 FQNEAQ (reference sequence). V dropped 5 bases and J dropped 0 bases, with 13 bases sitting between them. The CDR3: CASSVGRIATNEKLFF. DNA of the CDR3: TGTGCCAGCAGCGTCGGGCGTATTGCAACTAATGAAAAACTGTTTTTT.

This clone was observed a single time. The chain joins TRBV27 to TRBJ2-5; possibly TRBD1 for D (6 bases). V shed 3 bases and J shed 2 bases, with 13 bases lying between them. This CDR3 contains 15 residues. Germline V gene sequence: CDR1 MNHEY, CDR2 SMNVEV (reference sequence). For the CDR3, the DNA is TGTGCCAGCAGTTTGTGGGGGACACAACAAGAGACCCAGTACTTC. It codes for CASSLWGTQQETQYF.

The V call is TRBV29-1, the J call TRBJ2-5; 7 nucleotides align to TRBD2. The length of the CDR3 is 12 residues. V trimming: 5 bases; J trimming: 5 bases; junction bases outside the gene matches: 5. CDR1 is SQVTM, CDR2 ANQGSEA, per germline. Written as DNA, the CDR3 is TGCAGCGTTCGGGGGGATGGGGAGACCCAGTACTTC. This encodes CSVRGDGETQYF.

The CDR3 sequence: CASRREGFSYNEQFF. The DNA for the CDR3 is TGTGCCAGTCGGCGGGAGGGGTTCTCCTACAATGAGCAGTTCTTC. This rearrangement joins TRBV19 to TRBJ2-1, with 9 positions matching TRBD2. The CDR3 runs 15 residues. Per germline, CDR1 LNHDA and CDR2 SQIVND (reference sequence). Losses at the gene ends were 8 bases for V and 0 bases for J; bases not matched to a gene: 5.

The rearrangement joins TRBV19 to TRBJ2-7; TRBD1 matches at 12 bases. Germline V gene data show CDR1 as LNHDA and CDR2 as SQIVND (reference sequence). The trim removed 5 bases at V and 5 bases at J, leaving 10 bases unmatched. The CDR3 runs to 16 residues. The CDR3 DNA is TGTGCCAGTAGTGTGACCGGGACAGGGGGCTTCCACGAGCAGTACTTC. Amino acid sequence: CASSVTGTGGFHEQYF.

V gene TRBV4-1 combines with J gene TRBJ2-7; D uncertain. V lost 0 bases to trimming and J lost 2 bases, with 14 bases between them. Germline CDR1 reads MGHRA; CDR2 reads YSYEKL. CDR3 length equals 16 residues. Here the CDR3 DNA reads TGCGCCAGCAGCCAAGATTGGTTTGAGAAGCCCTACGAGCAGTACTTC. Encoded protein: CASSQDWFEKPYEQYF.

This chain uses TRBV4-1 with TRBJ1-2; D remains ambiguous. This CDR3 region has 15 residues. Trimming took off 4 bases at V and 2 bases at J, with 14 bases between the two ends. The germline V gene encodes CDR1 MGHRA and CDR2 YSYEKL. The CDR3 DNA sequence: TGCGCCAGCAGCCTCCTTGACACGGACAACTATGGCTACACCTTC. It codes for CASSLLDTDNYGYTF.

The chain couples TRBV7-6 to TRBJ2-7; no clear D. V was cut by 0 bases and J by 3 bases, with 12 bases left in between. Germline V CDR1 and CDR2: SGHVS, FNYEAQ. CDR3 length: 15 residues. The CDR3: CASSLANPPGYEQYF. The CDR3 nucleotides are TGTGCCAGCAGCTTAGCGAACCCCCCAGGCTACGAGCAGTACTTC.

The V gene is TRBV7-9, the J gene TRBJ2-1; D call uncertain. Germline V gene lookup returns CDR1 SEHNR and CDR2 FQNEAQ (reference sequence). The CDR3 has 14 amino acids. The ends were cut back, 1 base at V and 8 bases at J, with 12 bases in the middle. CDR3 bases: TGTGCCAGCAGCTTAGTTTCTGGTCTAGATGAGCAGTTCTTC. Residues: CASSLVSGLDEQFF.

This rearrangement joins TRBV27 to TRBJ1-1, with a weak D call TRBD1 (6 bases). The CDR3 consists of 14 residues. Germline CDR1 MNHEY, CDR2 SMNVEV (reference sequence). The V end lost 8 bases, the J end lost 0 bases, and 13 bases lay between the germline ends. The CDR3 nucleotides read TGTGCCAGCTGTCAGGGGAGGATGAACACTGAAGCTTTCTTT. The encoded protein is CASCQGRMNTEAFF.

The V call is TRBV7-9, the J call TRBJ2-2; D unclear. Germline loops: CDR1 SEHNR, CDR2 FQNEAQ (reference sequence). V dropped 5 bases and J dropped 2 bases, with 12 bases sitting between them. The CDR3 is 15 amino acids. The CDR3 region is CASSPIPGNTGELFF. In nucleotides, the CDR3 is TGTGCCAGCAGCCCGATCCCAGGAAACACCGGGGAGCTGTTTTTT.

V usage is TRBV5-1 and J usage is TRBJ1-1; D unclear. The germline gives CDR1 SGHRS, CDR2 YFSETQ. Trimming cost V 5 bases and J 14 bases, with 19 bases left between them. This CDR3 has 12 amino acids. The CDR3 DNA sequence: TGCGCCAGCAGTCCGGACGGATTTACTCTCTTCTTT. Residues: CASSPDGFTLFF.

The chain combines TRBV18 with TRBJ2-7; 9 nucleotides match TRBD1. Germline lookup yields CDR1 KGHSH and CDR2 LQKENI. The V gene end was trimmed by 3 bases and the J gene end by 1 base; junction bases not matched to a gene: 4. The CDR3 covers 15 residues. CDR3 DNA sequence: TGTGCCAGCTCACCGAGGGGACAGGGATCCTACGAGCAGTACTTC. It yields the protein CASSPRGQGSYEQYF.

By share, this clone counts as medium-sized (0.01 to 0.1%). The chain uses TRBV6-6 and TRBJ2-6, with 7 bases fitting TRBD2. The CDR3 runs to 15 residues. J was trimmed by 4 bases and V by 6 bases; bases with no gene match: 6. Germline lookup yields CDR1 MNHNY and CDR2 SVGAGI (reference sequence). The CDR3 DNA reads TGTGCCAGCAGCACGGCGGGGGACGGGGCCAACGTCCTGACTTTC. Protein product: CASSTAGDGANVLTF.

The chain is built from TRBV6-1 and TRBJ1-1; D call uncertain. The CDR3 sequence is 13 residues long. The germline CDR1 and CDR2 sequences are MNHNS and SASEGT. The V and J ends lost 4 bases and 1 base respectively, with 7 bases between them. CDR3: CASSGLGNTEAFF. The DNA for the CDR3 is TGTGCCAGCAGTGGTTTGGGGAACACTGAAGCTTTCTTT.

J is TRBJ2-6 and V is TRBV28; 9 nucleotides align to TRBD1. V dropped 4 bases and J dropped 1; count of bases not matched to a gene: 11. Germline V gene data show CDR1 as MDHEN and CDR2 as SYDVKM. CDR3 length: 19 amino acids. CDR3 protein: CASSWTPGQGNSGANVLTF. The CDR3 DNA follows: TGTGCCAGCAGTTGGACACCGGGACAGGGAAATTCTGGGGCCAACGTCCTGACTTTC.

V and J are TRBV27 and TRBJ2-5; a possible D gene is TRBD2 (5 bases). The CDR3 covers 16 residues. V lost 2 bases to trimming and J lost 3 bases, with 16 bases between them. The V gene's germline CDR1 is MNHEY and CDR2 SMNVEV (reference sequence). In DNA form, the CDR3 reads TGTGCCAGCAGTTTACTACCCCCTGGACTTAAAGAGACCCAGTACTTC. Its protein product is CASSLLPPGLKETQYF.

V usage is TRBV27 and J usage is TRBJ2-3; D possibly corresponds to TRBD2 (6 bases). The ends were cut back, 6 bases at V and 2 bases at J, with 12 bases in the middle. The CDR3 runs to 14 residues. Germline V gene sequence: CDR1 MNHEY, CDR2 SMNVEV (reference sequence). CDR3 amino acids: CASSPQRVTDTQYF. The CDR3 DNA reads TGTGCCAGCAGCCCCCAGCGGGTCACAGATACGCAGTATTTT.